This TCR beta chain stems from a study of OX40 agonist ivuxolimab in advanced cancers. TCRdb's table, derived via immunoSEQ multiplex PCR, lists solely in-frame clones and lacks some. The table lists 75,000 to 80,000 clones, about 93% of them singletons, with around 21% in the top ten. Turning to this clone: No antigen is known for it.

Autoimmune disease history or systemic immunosuppression was exclusionary. There are 14 residues in the CDR3. Germline V gene lookup returns CDR1 MNHEY and CDR2 SMNVEV (reference sequence). V was shortened by 5 bases and J by 2 bases, with 10 bases between the two germline ends. Study conclusions and caveats: Dosing at 0.1 to 3.0 mg/kg was accompanied by clonal expansion of CD4+ and CD8+ blood T cells by week 6.

This TCR was sampled from an adult with an advanced solid tumor such as melanoma, head and neck, liver or kidney cancer. Here the sequenced sample was CD4+ or CD8+ T cells sorted from blood, taken in a trial of the OX40 agonist ivuxolimab. The chain links TRBV27 to TRBJ1-5; TRBD1 is a possible D gene (6 bases). For the CDR3, the DNA is TGTGCCAGCAGTCCTCGACAGGGCAATCAGCCCCAGCATTTT. Amino acid sequence: CASSPRQGNQPQHF.